This T cell receptor (beta chain) was sequenced for a study of shared clonotypes between healthy human individuals. Looking at the study overall: The study drew on a couple of women and three men aged 18 to 49 as donors. Findings and limits, study-wide: Naive CD4 clonotype sharing across several donors was approximately 5%.

Naivety among CD8 cells was defined by CD45RO negativity and positive CCR7 selection, thereby excluding terminally differentiated effector memory CD45RA+ cells. Clones were read by immunoSEQ multiplex PCR, and TCRdb kept only the in-frame ones, dropping some. Among 2 million to 2.5 million clones, less than 95% were seen once, and the ten largest hold around 1.1%. To note about this clone: Its antigen is not known.

Sequenced material: naive CD8+ T cells sorted from blood. This clonotype was obtained from a man aged 18 to 30 in good health.

The CDR3 nucleotides read TGCGCCAGCAGCCAAGATTCACTAGCGGTCTACGAGCAGTACTTC. It yields the protein CASSQDSLAVYEQYF. The chain carries TRBV4-1 and TRBJ2-7; 8 bases align to TRBD2. Trimming cost V 0 bases and J 3 bases; bases outside gene matches: 4. The CDR3 is made up of 15 amino acids. Germline lookup yields CDR1 MGHRA and CDR2 YSYEKL.